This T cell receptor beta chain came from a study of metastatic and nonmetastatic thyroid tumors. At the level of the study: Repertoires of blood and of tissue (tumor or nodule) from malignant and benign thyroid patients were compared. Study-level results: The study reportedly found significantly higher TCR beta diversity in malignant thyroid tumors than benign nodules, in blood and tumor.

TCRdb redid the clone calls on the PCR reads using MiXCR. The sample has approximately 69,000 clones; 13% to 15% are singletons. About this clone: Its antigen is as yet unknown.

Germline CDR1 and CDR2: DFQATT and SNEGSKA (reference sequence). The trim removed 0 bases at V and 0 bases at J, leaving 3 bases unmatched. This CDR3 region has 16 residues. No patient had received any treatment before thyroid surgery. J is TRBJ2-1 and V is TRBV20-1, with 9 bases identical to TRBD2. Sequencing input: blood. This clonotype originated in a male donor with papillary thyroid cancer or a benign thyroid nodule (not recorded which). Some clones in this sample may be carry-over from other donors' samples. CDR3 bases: TGCAGTGCTAGAGAGTCTAGCGGGATCTCCTACAATGAGCAGTTCTTC. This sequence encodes CSARESSGISYNEQFF.